The present T cell receptor beta chain was sequenced within a study of response to subunit inactivated influenza vaccine. From the RT-PCR reads, TCRdb called clonotypes with MiXCR, one entry per CDR3 protein. The profile shows 650,000 or so distinct CDR3 sequences, 12% to 15% of them singletons. General study points: That few new T cells are recruited by each seasonal influenza vaccination was the authors' suggestion.

The CDR3 contains 16 residues. Trimming left V 6 bases short and J 0 bases short, with 15 bases between. The germline CDR1 and CDR2 sequences are MNHEY and SVGEGT. With regard to this clonotype: The target antigen is unknown.

J is TRBJ2-1 and V is TRBV6-2 or TRBV6-3; D is ambiguous. The receptor's source is a man aged 50 to 59 who received an inactivated influenza vaccine. This specimen consisted of PBMCs from blood, obtained 14 to 15 days before vaccination. The CDR3 reads CASRPDLLSSYNEQFF. In DNA form, the CDR3 reads TGTGCCAGCAGGCCGGACCTATTAAGCTCCTACAATGAGCAGTTCTTC.